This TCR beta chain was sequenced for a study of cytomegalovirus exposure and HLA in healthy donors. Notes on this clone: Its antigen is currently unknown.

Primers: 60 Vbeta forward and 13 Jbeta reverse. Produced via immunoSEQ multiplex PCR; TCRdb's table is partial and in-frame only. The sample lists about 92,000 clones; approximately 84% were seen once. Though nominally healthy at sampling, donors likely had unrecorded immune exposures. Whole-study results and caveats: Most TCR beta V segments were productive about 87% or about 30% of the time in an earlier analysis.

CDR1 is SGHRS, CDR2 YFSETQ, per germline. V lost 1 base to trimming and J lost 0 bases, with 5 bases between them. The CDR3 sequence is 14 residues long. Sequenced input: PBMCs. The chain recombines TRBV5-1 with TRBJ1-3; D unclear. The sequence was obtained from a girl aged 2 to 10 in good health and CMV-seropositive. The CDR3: CASSLQNSGNTIYF. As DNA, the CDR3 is TGCGCCAGCAGCTTGCAAAACTCTGGAAACACCATATATTTT.